Each of the 16 T cell receptor beta chains below was sequenced from the same sample in a study of blood T cell repertoires in COVID-19 (dated by TCRdb to the early 2020s). Library construction relied on the immunoSEQ multiplex PCR assay. Not all clones reach the TCRdb copy of this immuneACCESS table, which keeps in-frame sequences only. Checked studies attribute under half of the gap to unresolved V genes and leave the rest unexplained. In all, the sample holds about 280,000 clones, and 75% to 90% of those were seen once. 2.5% to 3% of the sample is held by the ten biggest clonotypes. The specimen sequenced was PBMCs or T cells enriched from blood (not recorded which). All receptors derive from a woman in her fifties or sixties who had recovered from COVID-19.

This clone showed up just a few times. The CDR3 reads CASSFSFWDSEQYF. CDR3 in DNA: TGTGCCAGCAGCTTTTCTTTTTGGGACTCCGAGCAGTACTTC. V is TRBV7-2 and J is TRBJ2-7, with D possibly matching TRBD2 (6 bases). CDR3 size: 14 residues. Deletions cut 3 bases from V and 6 bases from J, with 15 bases between. In germline, CDR1 is SGHTA, CDR2 FQGNSA.

The chain links TRBV28 to TRBJ2-1; 8 positions match TRBD1. The trim removed 3 bases at V and 6 bases at J, leaving 4 bases unmatched. The CDR3 runs 14 residues. CDR1 MDHEN and CDR2 SYDVKM come from the germline V gene. CDR3 bases: TGTGCCAGCAGTTTCAGACAGGGGCGCAATGAGCAGTTCTTC. Translated, it gives CASSFRQGRNEQFF.

The chain joins TRBV10-1 to TRBJ2-5; TRBD1 is a possible D gene (5 bases). Trimming removed 8 bases from V and 6 bases from J, with 28 bases in between. In germline, CDR1 is WNHNN, CDR2 SYGVQD (reference sequence). CDR3 size: 17 residues. Here the CDR3 reads CASPETPPGLVRKTQYF. The CDR3 nucleotides read TGCGCCAGCCCCGAGACCCCCCCAGGGTTAGTTAGGAAGACCCAGTACTTC.

This sequence joins TRBV2 and TRBJ1-1, with D uncertain. Trimming took 6 bases from V and 0 from J, leaving 8 bases between them. This CDR3 spans 13 amino acids. From germline, CDR1 is SNHLY and CDR2 FYNNEI. The CDR3 nucleotides are TGTGCCAGCAGCCTCACAGTGAACACTGAAGCTTTCTTT. Amino acid sequence: CASSLTVNTEAFF.

This rearrangement joins TRBV4-2 to TRBJ1-5, with D perhaps matching TRBD1 (5 bases). V was cut by 0 bases and J by 4 bases, with 25 bases left in between. This CDR3 contains 20 residues. Per germline, CDR1 LGHNA and CDR2 YNFKEQ. The CDR3 region has the DNA TGTGCCAGCAGCCAAGAGGTTTCGGTGAGGTATGGACACCGTAATCAGCCCCAGCATTTT. Its protein product is CASSQEVSVRYGHRNQPQHF.

The chain joins TRBV4-3 to TRBJ2-3, with 10 nucleotides matching TRBD2. V lost 3 bases and J lost 5; bases outside the gene matches: 5. The CDR3 runs to 15 residues. Germline V gene lookup returns CDR1 LGHNA and CDR2 YSLEER. CDR3 sequence: CASSQLAGEVDTQYF. The CDR3 DNA follows: TGCGCCAGCAGCCAGCTAGCGGGAGAGGTAGATACGCAGTATTTT.

The chain links TRBV11-2 to TRBJ1-4; D perhaps matches TRBD1 (6 bases). Trimming took off 5 bases at V and 8 bases at J, with 12 bases between the two ends. This CDR3 contains 13 residues. The germline V gene has CDR1 SGHAT and CDR2 FQNNGV. The CDR3 loop reads CASSRRGMEKLFF. DNA for the CDR3: TGTGCCAGCAGCCGCAGGGGCATGGAAAAACTGTTTTTT.

This chain joins TRBV4-2 and TRBJ2-2, with 14 bases that match TRBD2. This CDR3 contains 17 residues. From germline, CDR1 is LGHNA and CDR2 YNFKEQ. The J segment lost 7 bases and the V segment lost 4 bases, leaving 8 bases of the junction unmatched. The CDR3 protein is CASSLRLAGGPGGELFF. In nucleotides, the CDR3 is TGTGCCAGCAGCCTTCGACTAGCGGGGGGGCCAGGCGGGGAGCTGTTTTTT.

The chain has TRBV7-6 and TRBJ2-3, with 8 bases that match TRBD2. CDR1 SGHVS and CDR2 FNYEAQ come from the germline V gene. This CDR3 comprises 15 residues. The J segment lost 2 bases and the V segment lost 1 base, leaving 2 bases of the junction unmatched. The DNA of the CDR3 is TGTGCCAGCAGCTTAGTAGCGGGAAACACAGATACGCAGTATTTT. It specifies CASSLVAGNTDTQYF.

This chain connects TRBV5-1 to TRBJ2-5; D may be TRBD2 (6 bases). Trimming stripped 4 bases from V and 4 bases from J, with 17 bases between. The CDR3 is 15 amino acids. CDR1 and CDR2 (germline): SGHRS, YFSETQ. The CDR3 is CASSPGGVLAETQYF. In DNA, the CDR3 is TGCGCCAGCAGCCCCGGGGGTGTCTTGGCAGAGACCCAGTACTTC. The variable domain in full, with the rest retrieved from reference TRBV5-1 and TRBJ2-5, is KAGVTQTPRYLIKTRGQQVTLSCSPISGHRSVSWYQQTPGQGLQFLFEYFSETQRNKGNFPGRFSGRQFSNSRSEMNVSTLELGDSALYLCASSPGGVLAETQYFGPGTRLLVL.

The chain combines TRBV5-5 with TRBJ2-2; D might be TRBD1 (6 bases). CDR1 SGHKS and CDR2 YYEKEE come from the germline V gene (reference sequence). The CDR3 has 15 amino acids. Trimming shortened V by 4 bases and J by 5 bases, and 15 bases separated the two germline ends. CDR3 sequence reads: CASSPIQGRTGELFF. The CDR3, as DNA: TGTGCCAGCAGCCCCATACAGGGTAGGACCGGGGAGCTGTTTTTT.

V and J are TRBV5-1 and TRBJ2-2; D is perhaps TRBD1 (6 bases). Trimming stripped 0 bases from V and 2 bases from J, with 11 bases between. Germline V gene lookup returns CDR1 SGHRS and CDR2 YFSETQ. The CDR3 spans 16 residues. The DNA for the CDR3 is TGCGCCAGCAGCTTGGGGAACAGGGCAAACACCGGGGAGCTGTTTTTT. This codes for CASSLGNRANTGELFF.

The rearrangement joins TRBV9 to TRBJ2-3; D ambiguous. CDR1 is SGDLS and CDR2 is YYNGEE in the germline V gene. V was shortened by 1 base and J by 0 bases, with 6 bases between the two germline ends. There are 14 residues in the CDR3. The CDR3 reads CASSVTTSTDTQYF. The CDR3 region has the DNA TGTGCCAGCAGCGTAACTACGAGCACAGATACGCAGTATTTT.

V usage is TRBV4-3 and J usage is TRBJ2-6; 12 nucleotides line up with TRBD2. This CDR3 has 19 amino acids. Germline-derived CDR1 and CDR2 are LGHNA and YSLEER. Germline trimming cut 4 bases from V and 1 base from J; bases unmatched to any gene: 8. CDR3 in DNA: TGCGCCAGCAGCCGAGAACTAGCGGGAGGTATGTCTGGGGCCAACGTCCTGACTTTC. Its protein product is CASSRELAGGMSGANVLTF.

This clone turned up a few times. The chain has TRBV23-1 and TRBJ2-1, with a possible D match to TRBD2 (6 bases). TRBV23-1 has ORF status, its function being uncertain. The CDR3 contains 14 residues. Between the trimmed V and J ends, which lost 4 bases and 7 bases, there was a span of 14 bases. This chain's CDR3 is CASSPWGVPNEQFF. The DNA for the CDR3 is TGCGCCAGCAGTCCATGGGGGGTCCCAAATGAGCAGTTCTTC.

J is TRBJ2-4 and V is TRBV9; D might be TRBD2 (6 bases). The CDR3 is 15 residues long. Germline CDR1 reads SGDLS; CDR2 reads YYNGEE. Deletions cut 3 bases from V and 8 bases from J, with 18 bases between. CDR3 bases: TGTGCCAGCAGCGCCCCCGGTCGGGGGTCGCACATTCAGTACTTC. It translates to CASSAPGRGSHIQYF.